The clone carrying this TCR beta chain was seen just once. This sample is part of a study of multiple sclerosis patients with progressive multifocal leukoencephalopathy. Sequenced by immunoSEQ multiplex PCR; TCRdb stores in-frame clones only, minus some. The sample carries about 32,000 clones, more than 85% recorded once. Germline V gene sequence: CDR1 LNHDA, CDR2 SQIVND (reference sequence). Deletions cut 6 bases from V and 8 bases from J, with 13 bases between. This CDR3 spans 13 amino acids. As for time point: before natalizumab initiation. The receptor comes from a young man with multiple sclerosis. The gene calls are TRBV19 and TRBJ1-4; the D is unclear. The sequenced sample was PBMCs. This chain's CDR3 is CASRPKGREKLFF. CDR3 in DNA: TGTGCCAGTAGGCCAAAGGGAAGAGAAAAACTGTTTTTT.